This T cell receptor beta chain derives from a study of blood T cell repertoires in COVID-19. Study in general: There were acute and convalescent COVID-19 samples, and they came from the United States, Italy and Spain.

The CDR3 has 15 amino acids. Germline CDR1 is SGHDT and CDR2 is YYEEEE. The V segment lost 1 base and the J segment 3 bases; nucleotides outside the gene matches: 1. Seattle researchers signed up patients amid active infection and tracked them longitudinally. In the original workflow: Amplification from reference gene primers served as the basis for estimated nucleated cell counts. The protocol was immunoSEQ multiplex PCR, while the TCRdb copy is restricted to in-frame clones and leaves out a portion. The V and J calls and clone size are taken from that table; D and trimming were inferred from the DNA. Of 450,000 or so clones listed, roughly 90% are singletons.

The clonotype was recovered from a man between 18 and 35 years old with COVID-19, enrolled during active disease. Sequenced sample: peripheral blood. This sequence joins TRBV5-6 and TRBJ2-3; the match to TRBD2 covers 11 bases. DNA of the CDR3: TGTGCCAGCAGCTTGACTAGCGGGGGTACAGATACGCAGTATTTT. This codes for CASSLTSGGTDTQYF.